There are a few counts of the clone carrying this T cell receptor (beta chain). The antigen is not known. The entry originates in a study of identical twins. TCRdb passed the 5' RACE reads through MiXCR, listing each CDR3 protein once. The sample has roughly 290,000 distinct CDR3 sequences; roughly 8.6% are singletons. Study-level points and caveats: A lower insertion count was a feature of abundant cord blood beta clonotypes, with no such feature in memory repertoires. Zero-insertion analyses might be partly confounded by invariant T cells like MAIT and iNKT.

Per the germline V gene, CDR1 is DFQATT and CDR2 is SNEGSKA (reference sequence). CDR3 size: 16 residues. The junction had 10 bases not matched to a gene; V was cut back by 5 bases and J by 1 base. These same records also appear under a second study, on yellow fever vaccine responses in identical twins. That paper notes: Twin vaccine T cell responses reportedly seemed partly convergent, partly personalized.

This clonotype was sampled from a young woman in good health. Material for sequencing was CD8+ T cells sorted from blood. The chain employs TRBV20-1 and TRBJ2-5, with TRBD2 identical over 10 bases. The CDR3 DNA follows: TGCAGTGCTCATTCGGGACTAGCGACATTCCAAGAGACCCAGTACTTC. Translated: CSAHSGLATFQETQYF.